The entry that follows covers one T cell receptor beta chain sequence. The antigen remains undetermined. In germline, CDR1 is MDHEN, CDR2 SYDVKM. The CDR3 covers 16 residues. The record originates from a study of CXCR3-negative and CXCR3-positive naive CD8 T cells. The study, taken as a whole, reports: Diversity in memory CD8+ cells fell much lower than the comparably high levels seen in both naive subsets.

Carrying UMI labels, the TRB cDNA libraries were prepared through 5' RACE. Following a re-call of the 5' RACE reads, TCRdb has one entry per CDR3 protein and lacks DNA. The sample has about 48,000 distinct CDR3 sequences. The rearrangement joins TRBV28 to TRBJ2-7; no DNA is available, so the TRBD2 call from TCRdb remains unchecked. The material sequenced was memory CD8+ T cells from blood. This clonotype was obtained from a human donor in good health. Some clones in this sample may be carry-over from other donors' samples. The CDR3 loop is CASSLTSGGAWDEQYF.